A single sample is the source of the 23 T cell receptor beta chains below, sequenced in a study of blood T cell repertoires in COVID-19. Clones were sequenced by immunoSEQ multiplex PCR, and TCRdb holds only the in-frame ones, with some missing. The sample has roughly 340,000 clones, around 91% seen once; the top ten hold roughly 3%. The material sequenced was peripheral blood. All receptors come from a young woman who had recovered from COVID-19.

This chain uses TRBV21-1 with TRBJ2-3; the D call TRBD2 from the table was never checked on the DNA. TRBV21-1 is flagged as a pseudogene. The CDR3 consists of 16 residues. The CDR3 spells CASSPSGAGGRDTQYF. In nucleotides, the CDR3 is TGTGCCAGCAGCCCCAGTGGAGCGGGAGGGCGAGATACGCAGTATTTT.

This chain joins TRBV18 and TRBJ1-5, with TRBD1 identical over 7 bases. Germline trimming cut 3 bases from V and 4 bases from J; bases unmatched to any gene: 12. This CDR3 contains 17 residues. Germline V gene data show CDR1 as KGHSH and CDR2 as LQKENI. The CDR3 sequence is CASSPVLDRARNQPQHF. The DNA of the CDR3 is TGTGCCAGCTCACCGGTACTTGACAGGGCGAGGAATCAGCCCCAGCATTTT.

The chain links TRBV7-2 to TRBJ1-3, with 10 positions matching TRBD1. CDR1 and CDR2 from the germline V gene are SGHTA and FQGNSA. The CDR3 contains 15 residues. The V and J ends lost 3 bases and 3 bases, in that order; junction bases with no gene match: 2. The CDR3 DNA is TGTGCCAGCAGCTTGACAGGGGGCTTTGGAAACACCATATATTTT. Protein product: CASSLTGGFGNTIYF.

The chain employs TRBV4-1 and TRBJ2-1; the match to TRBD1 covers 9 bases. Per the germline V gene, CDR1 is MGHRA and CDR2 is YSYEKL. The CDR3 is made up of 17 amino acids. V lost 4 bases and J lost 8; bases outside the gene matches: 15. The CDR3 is CASSRGQGSRAMDEQFF. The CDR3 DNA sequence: TGCGCCAGCAGCCGCGGACAGGGGTCGCGGGCGATGGATGAGCAGTTCTTC.

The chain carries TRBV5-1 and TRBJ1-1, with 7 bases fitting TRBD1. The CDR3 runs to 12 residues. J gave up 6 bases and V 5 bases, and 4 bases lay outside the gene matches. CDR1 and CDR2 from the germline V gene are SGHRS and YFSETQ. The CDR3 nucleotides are TGCGCCAGCAGTTTACAGGGGTCTGAAGCTTTCTTT. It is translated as CASSLQGSEAFF.

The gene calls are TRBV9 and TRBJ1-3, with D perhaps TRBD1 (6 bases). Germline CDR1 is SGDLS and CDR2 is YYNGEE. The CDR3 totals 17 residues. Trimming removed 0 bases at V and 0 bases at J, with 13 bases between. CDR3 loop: CASSVAQGTYSGNTIYF. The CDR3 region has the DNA TGTGCCAGCAGCGTAGCGCAGGGGACCTACTCTGGAAACACCATATATTTT.

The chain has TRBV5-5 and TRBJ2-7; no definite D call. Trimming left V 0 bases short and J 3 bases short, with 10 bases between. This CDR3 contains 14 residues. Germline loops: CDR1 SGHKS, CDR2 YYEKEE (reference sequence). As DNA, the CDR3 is TGTGCCAGCAGCTTGGATCAGGTGTACTACGAGCAGTACGTC. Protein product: CASSLDQVYYEQYV.

The CDR3 sequence is CASSFAGAPTNEKLFF. CDR3 coding DNA: TGTGCCAGCAGTTTCGCAGGTGCCCCAACTAATGAAAAACTGTTTTTT. The chain combines TRBV27 with TRBJ1-4; D not resolved. Germline V gene data show CDR1 as MNHEY and CDR2 as SMNVEV (reference sequence). V was trimmed by 3 bases and J by 0 bases, leaving 11 bases between them. The CDR3 loop spans 16 amino acids.

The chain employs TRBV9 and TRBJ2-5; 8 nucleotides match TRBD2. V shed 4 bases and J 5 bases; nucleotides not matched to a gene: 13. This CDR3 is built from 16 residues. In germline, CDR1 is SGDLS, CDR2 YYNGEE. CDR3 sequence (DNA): TGTGCCAGCAGCCTGAGCGGGAGAGCGGCGGGTGAGACCCAGTACTTC. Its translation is CASSLSGRAAGETQYF.

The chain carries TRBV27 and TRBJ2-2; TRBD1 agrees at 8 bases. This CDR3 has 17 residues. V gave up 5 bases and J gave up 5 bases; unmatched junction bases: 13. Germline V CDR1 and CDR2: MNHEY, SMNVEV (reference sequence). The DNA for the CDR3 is TGTGCCAGCAGTCTAATCCAGGGGGCGCGCGGTACCGGGGAGCTGTTTTTT. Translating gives CASSLIQGARGTGELFF.

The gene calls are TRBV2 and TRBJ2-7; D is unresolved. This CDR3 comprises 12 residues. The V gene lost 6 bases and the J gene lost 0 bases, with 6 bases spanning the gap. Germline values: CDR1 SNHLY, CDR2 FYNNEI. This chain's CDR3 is CASSLSSYEQYV. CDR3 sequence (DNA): TGTGCCAGCAGCCTCAGCTCCTACGAGCAGTACGTC.

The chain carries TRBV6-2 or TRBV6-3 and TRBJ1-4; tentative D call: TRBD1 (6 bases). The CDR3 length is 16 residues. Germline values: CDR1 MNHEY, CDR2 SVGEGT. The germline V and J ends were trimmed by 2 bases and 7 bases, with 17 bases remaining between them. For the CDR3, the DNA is TGTGCCAGCAGTTACGCGTCTCATGGGGGCGGTGAAAAACTGTTTTTT. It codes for CASSYASHGGGEKLFF.

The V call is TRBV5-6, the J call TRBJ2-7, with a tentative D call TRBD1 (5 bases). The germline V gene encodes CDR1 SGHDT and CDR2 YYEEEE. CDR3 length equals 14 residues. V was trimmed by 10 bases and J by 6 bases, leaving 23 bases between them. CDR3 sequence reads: CASLNRHYSSEQYV. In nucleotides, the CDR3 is TGTGCCTCTCTAAACAGGCACTATTCTTCCGAGCAGTACGTC.

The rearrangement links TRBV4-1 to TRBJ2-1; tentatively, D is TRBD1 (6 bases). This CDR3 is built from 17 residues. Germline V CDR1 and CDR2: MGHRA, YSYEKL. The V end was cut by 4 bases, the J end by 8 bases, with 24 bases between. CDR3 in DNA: TGCGCCAGCAGCCCAGCCGGCGGCGGGTGGAAGGGGGATGAGCAGTTCTTC. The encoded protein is CASSPAGGGWKGDEQFF.

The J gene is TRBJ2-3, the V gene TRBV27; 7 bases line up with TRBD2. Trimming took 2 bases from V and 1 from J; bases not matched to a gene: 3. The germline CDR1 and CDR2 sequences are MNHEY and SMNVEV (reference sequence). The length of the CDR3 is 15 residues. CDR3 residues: CASSLGGSGTDTQYF. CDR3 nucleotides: TGTGCCAGCAGTTTAGGCGGGAGTGGCACAGATACGCAGTATTTT.

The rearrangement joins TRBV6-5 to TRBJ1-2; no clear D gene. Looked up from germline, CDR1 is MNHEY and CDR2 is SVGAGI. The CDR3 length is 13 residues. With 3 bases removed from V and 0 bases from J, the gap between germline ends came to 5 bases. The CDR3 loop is CASSYHPNYGYTF. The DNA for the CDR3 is TGTGCCAGCAGTTATCATCCTAACTATGGCTACACCTTC.

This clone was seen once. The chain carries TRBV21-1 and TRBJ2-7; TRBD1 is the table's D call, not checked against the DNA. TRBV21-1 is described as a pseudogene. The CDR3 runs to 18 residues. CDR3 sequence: CASSRGNRGYSECDEQYV. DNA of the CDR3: TGTGCCAGCAGCCGTGGCAACAGGGGCTATTCTGAGTGTGACGAGCAGTACGTC.

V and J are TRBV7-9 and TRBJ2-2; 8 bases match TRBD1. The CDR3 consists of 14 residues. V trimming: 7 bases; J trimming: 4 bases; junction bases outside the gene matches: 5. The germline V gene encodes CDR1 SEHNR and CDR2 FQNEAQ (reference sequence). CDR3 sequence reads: CASMGQVATGELFF. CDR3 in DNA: TGTGCCAGCATGGGACAGGTGGCCACCGGGGAGCTGTTTTTT.

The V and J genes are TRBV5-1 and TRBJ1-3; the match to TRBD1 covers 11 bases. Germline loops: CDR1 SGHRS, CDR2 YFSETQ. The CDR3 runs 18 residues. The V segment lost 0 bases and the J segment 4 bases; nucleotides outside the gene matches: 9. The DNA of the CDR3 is TGCGCCAGCAGCTTGGGGCGGACAGGGGGCAAGGTCGGAAACACCATATATTTT. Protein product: CASSLGRTGGKVGNTIYF. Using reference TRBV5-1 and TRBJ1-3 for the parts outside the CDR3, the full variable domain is KAGVTQTPRYLIKTRGQQVTLSCSPISGHRSVSWYQQTPGQGLQFLFEYFSETQRNKGNFPGRFSGRQFSNSRSEMNVSTLELGDSALYLCASSLGRTGGKVGNTIYFGEGSWLTVV.

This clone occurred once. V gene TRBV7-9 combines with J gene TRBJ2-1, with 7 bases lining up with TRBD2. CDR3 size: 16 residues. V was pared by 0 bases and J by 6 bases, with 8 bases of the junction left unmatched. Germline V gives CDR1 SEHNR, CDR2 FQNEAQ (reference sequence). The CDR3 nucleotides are TGTGCCAGCAGCTTAGCTCCTAGCGGCAACTTCAATGAGCAGTTCTTC. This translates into CASSLAPSGNFNEQFF.

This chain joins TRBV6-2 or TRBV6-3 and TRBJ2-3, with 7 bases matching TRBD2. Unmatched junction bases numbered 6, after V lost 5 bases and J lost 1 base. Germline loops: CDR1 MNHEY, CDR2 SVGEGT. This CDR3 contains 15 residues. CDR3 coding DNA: TGTGCCAGCAGTCGAGGACTAGGGGGCACAGATACGCAGTATTTT. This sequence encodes CASSRGLGGTDTQYF.

In DNA, the CDR3 is TGCGCCAGCAGCCAAGATGGGCCGGGGATGAACACTGAAGCTTTCTTT. Translating gives CASSQDGPGMNTEAFF. The J gene is TRBJ1-1, the V gene TRBV4-3; D is undetermined. Germline CDR1 reads LGHNA; CDR2 reads YSLEER. There are 16 residues in the CDR3. V was clipped by 0 bases and J by 0 bases, with 11 bases between them.

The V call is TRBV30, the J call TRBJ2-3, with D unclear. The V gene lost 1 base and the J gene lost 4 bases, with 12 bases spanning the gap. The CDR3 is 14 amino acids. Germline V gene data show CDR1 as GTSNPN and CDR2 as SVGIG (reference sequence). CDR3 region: CAWSASIVADTQYF. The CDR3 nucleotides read TGTGCCTGGAGTGCTTCGATAGTGGCAGATACGCAGTATTTT.